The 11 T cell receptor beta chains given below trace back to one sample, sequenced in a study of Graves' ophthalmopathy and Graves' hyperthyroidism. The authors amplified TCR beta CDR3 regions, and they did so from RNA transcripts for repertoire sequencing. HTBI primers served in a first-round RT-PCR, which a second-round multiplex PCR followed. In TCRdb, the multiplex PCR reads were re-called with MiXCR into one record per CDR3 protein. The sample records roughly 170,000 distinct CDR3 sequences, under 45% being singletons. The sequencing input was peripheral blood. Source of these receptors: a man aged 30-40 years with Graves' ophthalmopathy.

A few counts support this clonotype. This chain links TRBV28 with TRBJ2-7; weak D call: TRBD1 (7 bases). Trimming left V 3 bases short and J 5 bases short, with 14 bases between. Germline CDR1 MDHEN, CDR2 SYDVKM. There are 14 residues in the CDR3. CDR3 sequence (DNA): TGTGCCAGCAGTTTTTCAGGGGGGATCAACGAGCAGTACTTC. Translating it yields CASSFSGGINEQYF.

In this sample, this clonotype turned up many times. CDR3 DNA sequence: TGTAGCGCAACAGGGGACACTGAAGCTTTCTTT. Its protein product is CSATGDTEAFF. The gene calls are TRBV28 and TRBJ1-1, with 7 nucleotides matching TRBD1. CDR1 is MDHEN, CDR2 SYDVKM, per germline. CDR3 length: 11 residues.

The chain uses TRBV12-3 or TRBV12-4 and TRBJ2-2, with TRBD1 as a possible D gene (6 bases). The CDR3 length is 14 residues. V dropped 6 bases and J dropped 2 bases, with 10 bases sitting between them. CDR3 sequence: CASRPGTNTGELFF. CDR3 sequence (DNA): TGTGCCAGCAGACCCGGGACAAACACCGGGGAGCTGTTTTTT.

CDR3 residues: CASRGRTGENSPLHF. The CDR3 DNA is TGTGCCAGCAGGGGACGAACAGGGGAGAACTCACCCCTCCACTTT. The chain links TRBV7-3 to TRBJ1-6, with 7 bases lining up with TRBD1. CDR1 and CDR2 (germline): SGHTA, FQGTGA. Losses at the gene ends were 6 bases for V and 10 bases for J; bases not matched to a gene: 12. This CDR3 is built from 15 residues.

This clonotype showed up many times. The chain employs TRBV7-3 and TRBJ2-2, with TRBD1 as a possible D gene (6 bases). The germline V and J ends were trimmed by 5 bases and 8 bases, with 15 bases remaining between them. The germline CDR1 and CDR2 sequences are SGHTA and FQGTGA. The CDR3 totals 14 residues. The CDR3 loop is CASSTPGVSGELFF. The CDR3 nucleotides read TGTGCCAGCAGCACTCCAGGGGTGTCGGGGGAGCTGTTTTTT.

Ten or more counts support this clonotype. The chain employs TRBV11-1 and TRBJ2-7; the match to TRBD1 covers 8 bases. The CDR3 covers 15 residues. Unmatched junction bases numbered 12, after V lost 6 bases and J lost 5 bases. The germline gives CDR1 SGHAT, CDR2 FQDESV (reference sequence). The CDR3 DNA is TGTGCCAGCAGTACCCGAACGGACAGGGCTGACGAGCAGTACTTC. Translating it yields CASSTRTDRADEQYF. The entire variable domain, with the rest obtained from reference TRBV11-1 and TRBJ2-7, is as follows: EAEVAQSPRYKITEKSQAVAFWCDPISGHATLYWYRQILGQGPELLVQFQDESVVDDSQLPKDRFSAERLKGVDSTLKIQPAELGDSAMYLCASSTRTDRADEQYFGPGTRLTVT.

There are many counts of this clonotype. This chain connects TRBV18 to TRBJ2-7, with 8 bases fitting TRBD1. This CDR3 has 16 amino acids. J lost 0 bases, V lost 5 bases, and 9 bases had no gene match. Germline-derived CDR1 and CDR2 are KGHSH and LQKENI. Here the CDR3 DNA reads TGTGCCAGCTCAACCTCCGGAACAGGGGGCTCCTACGAGCAGTACTTC. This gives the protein CASSTSGTGGSYEQYF.

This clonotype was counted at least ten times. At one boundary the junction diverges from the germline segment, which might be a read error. The CDR3 here is CASGLEDTNYGYTF. CDR3 nucleotide sequence: TGTGCCAGCGGCTTGGAGGACACCAACTATGGCTACACCTTC. The rearrangement links TRBV5-5 to TRBJ1-2; tentatively, D is TRBD1 (5 bases). The CDR3 loop spans 14 amino acids. The germline V gene has CDR1 SGHKS and CDR2 YYEKEE (reference sequence). Using reference TRBV5-5 and TRBJ1-2 for the parts outside the CDR3, the full variable domain is DAGVTQSPTHLIKTRGQQVTLRCSPISGHKSVSWYQQVLGQGPQFIFQYYEKEERGRGNFPDRFSARQFPNYSSELNVNALLLGDSALYLCASGLEDTNYGYTFGSGTRLTVV.

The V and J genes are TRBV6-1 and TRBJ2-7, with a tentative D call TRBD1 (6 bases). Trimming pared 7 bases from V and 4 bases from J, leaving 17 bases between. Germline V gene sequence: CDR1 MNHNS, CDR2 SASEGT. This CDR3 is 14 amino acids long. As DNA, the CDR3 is TGTGCCAGCACGAGAACAGGGATAGGATACGAGCAGTACTTC. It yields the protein CASTRTGIGYEQYF.

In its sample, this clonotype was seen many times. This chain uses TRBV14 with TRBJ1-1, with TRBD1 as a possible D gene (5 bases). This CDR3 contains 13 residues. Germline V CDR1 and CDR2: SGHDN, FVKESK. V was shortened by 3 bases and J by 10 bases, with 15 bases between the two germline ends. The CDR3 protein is CASSHPGGTSAFF. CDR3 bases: TGTGCCAGCAGCCATCCGGGTGGGACTTCAGCTTTCTTT.

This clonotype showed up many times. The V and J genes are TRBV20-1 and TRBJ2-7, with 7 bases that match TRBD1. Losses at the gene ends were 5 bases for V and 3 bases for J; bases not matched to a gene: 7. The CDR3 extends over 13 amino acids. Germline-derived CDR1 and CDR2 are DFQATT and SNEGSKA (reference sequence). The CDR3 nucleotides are TGCAGTGCTCCAGACAGGGTTAGCTACGAGCAGTACTTC. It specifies CSAPDRVSYEQYF.